A single sample gave rise to the 27 T cell receptor beta chains below, sequenced in a study of CD8+ T cells in alopecia areata. It was with CD4, CD8alpha, NKG2D, NKG2ACE and other markers that pooled cutaneous lymph node cells were sorted. Extracted RNA was reverse transcribed into cDNA, the sequencing template. Profiled with immunoSEQ multiplex PCR; TCRdb holds only in-frame clones, not every one. Recorded here are 200,000 to 300,000 clones, none singletons. Sequencing input: CD4+ T cells sorted from a lymph node. All receptors derive from a C3H/HeJ mouse with alopecia areata. For this mouse line, the MHC haplotype is H2-k.

The sample holds a few counts of this clone. The genes are named according to mouse. The CDR3 end falls 4 residues outside the read, so it is completed with the germline J gene. The chain recombines TRBV13-1 with TRBJ2-5, with 9 bases fitting TRBD2. CDR3 length: 13 residues. Germline V lookup: CDR1 NSHNY, CDR2 SYGAGN. The CDR3 sequence is CASKPGGEDTQYF. The DNA read from the CDR3 is TGTGCCAGCAAACCTGGGGGGGAAGAC.

This clone was detected a few times. The genes are named according to mouse. The read finishes 4 residues shy of the CDR3 end, and the germline J gene is used to complete it. The rearrangement uses TRBV5 and TRBJ2-4; 12 bases agree with TRBD2. The CDR3 is 16 residues long. V dropped 1 base and J dropped 1; count of bases not matched to a gene: 0. The germline CDR1 and CDR2 sequences are LGHNA and YNLKQL (reference sequence). The part of the CDR3 DNA that was read is TGTGCCAGCAGCCAAGGGACTGGGGGGGGTCAAAAC. Translating gives CASSQGTGGGQN. The full CDR3 protein is CASSQGTGGGQNTLYF.

This clone occurred a few times. Genes here carry mouse names. The read finishes 4 residues shy of the CDR3 end, and the germline J gene is used to complete it. V is TRBV13-3 and J is TRBJ2-7; 11 nucleotides align to TRBD2. The CDR3 sequence is 16 residues long. Germline V gene lookup returns CDR1 NNHDY and CDR2 SYVADS. The CDR3 bases that were read are TGTGCCAGCAGTGAGCCCCGGGACTGGGGGACGTAT. Amino acids: CASSEPRDWGTY. The CDR3 reads in full as CASSEPRDWGTYEQYF.

Worth noting for this clone: Gene labels here are mouse ones. With the read ending 4 residues before the CDR3 end, the germline J gene is used to fill in that end. The same CDR3 can be traced to other DNA sequences in this sample. V gene TRBV19 combines with J gene TRBJ1-2; the match to TRBD1 covers 7 bases. CDR3 length equals 15 residues. Trimming took 4 bases from V and 0 from J; bases not matched to a gene: 6. Germline loops: CDR1 FNHDT, CDR2 SITEND (reference sequence). CDR3 DNA (partial): TGTGCCAGCAGTCCGCGGACAGGTGCAAACTCC. Its protein is CASSPRTGANS. The entire CDR3 protein reads CASSPRTGANSDYTF.

As for this clone: The genes and germline here are from mouse. The CDR3 extends 4 residues past the end of the read, so its final part is completed from the germline J gene. The chain joins TRBV13-1 to TRBJ2-3; 8 nucleotides align to TRBD2. The CDR3 consists of 16 residues. The J segment lost 0 bases and the V segment lost 3 bases, leaving 6 bases of the junction unmatched. From germline, CDR1 is NSHNY and CDR2 SYGAGN. The CDR3 here is CASSAGGRPSAETLYF. Incomplete CDR3 DNA: TGTGCCAGCAGTGCTGGGGGGCGGCCTAGTGCAGAA.

Remarks on this clone: Gene names denote mouse genes. The sequenced fragment ends 4 residues before the CDR3 boundary, so the rest is inferred from the germline J gene. Other DNA sequences of this sample code for an identical CDR3. The rearrangement uses TRBV1 and TRBJ1-1; 9 positions match TRBD1. The V gene end was trimmed by 3 bases and the J gene end by 4 bases; junction bases not matched to a gene: 3. CDR3 length: 14 residues. The germline V gene encodes CDR1 NSQYPW and CDR2 LRSPGD (reference sequence). The chain's CDR3 is CTCSAGQGGTEVFF. Incomplete CDR3 DNA: TGCACCTGCAGTGCGGGACAGGGTGGCACA.

Details on this clone: Gene names and germline match the mouse. The sequenced fragment ends 4 residues before the CDR3 boundary, so the rest is inferred from the germline J gene. This chain connects TRBV13-3 to TRBJ1-2, with 8 bases that match TRBD1. Germline CDR1 reads NNHDY; CDR2 reads SYVADS. The CDR3 loop spans 15 amino acids. CDR3 amino acids: CASSDLQGGALDYTF. Incomplete CDR3 DNA: TGTGCCAGCAGTGATTTACAGGGGGGTGCGCTC.

A few counts support this clone. Gene names denote mouse genes. The sequence runs out 4 residues before the end of the CDR3; the remainder is reconstructed from the germline J gene. The gene calls are TRBV13-3 and TRBJ1-1; 11 nucleotides match TRBD1. The CDR3 has 15 residues. V dropped 5 bases and J dropped 1; count of bases not matched to a gene: 4. Germline values: CDR1 NNHDY, CDR2 SYVADS. The part of the CDR3 DNA that was read is TGTGCCAGCAGATGGGACAGGGGGGCGAACACA. Its translation is CASRWDRGANT. The entire CDR3 is CASRWDRGANTEVFF.

This clone was found a few times. Gene names are the mouse ones. Read data end 4 residues before the CDR3 end; the end is taken from the germline J gene. The chain joins TRBV5 to TRBJ1-1; 10 nucleotides match TRBD1. The CDR3 covers 15 residues. V shed 2 bases and J 4 bases; nucleotides not matched to a gene: 4. The germline V gene encodes CDR1 LGHNA and CDR2 YNLKQL (reference sequence). CDR3 protein: CASSQSGQGFTEVFF. The CDR3 DNA, read in part, is TGTGCCAGCAGCCAATCGGGACAGGGGTTCACA.

In the case of this clone: All gene names here are mouse names. The CDR3 goes on 3 residues after the read ends, and that part is filled in from the germline J gene. V gene TRBV31 combines with J gene TRBJ1-6; TRBD1 agrees at 10 bases. TRBJ1-6 is treated as an ORF (open reading frame) with a function not yet certain. CDR1 and CDR2 (germline): GKSSPN, SITVG. V shed 3 bases, J shed 4 bases, and the junction held 6 bases outside the gene matches. The CDR3 totals 16 residues. The part of the CDR3 DNA that was read is TGTGCCTGGAGCCATCGACAGGGGGCGTATAATTCGCCC. Translation gives CAWSHRQGAYNSP. The CDR3 in full is CAWSHRQGAYNSPLYF.

This clone has a handful of counts. Gene names refer to mouse genes. The read ends 4 residues before the CDR3 terminus; that terminus is restored from the germline J gene. This chain connects TRBV19 to TRBJ1-1, with D possibly TRBD1 on 6 matching bases. This CDR3 region has 13 residues. In germline, CDR1 is FNHDT, CDR2 SITEND (reference sequence). Trimming cost V 4 bases and J 1 base, with 8 bases left between them. The CDR3 sequence: CASSYRVNTEVFF. Incomplete CDR3 DNA: TGTGCCAGCAGTTACAGGGTAAACACA.

This clone was found a few times. All gene names here are mouse names. The missing CDR3 end, 4 residues past where the read stops, is filled in from the germline J gene. The gene calls are TRBV5 and TRBJ1-1, with TRBD1 matching 9 bases. The CDR3 length is 15 residues. Germline CDR1 LGHNA, CDR2 YNLKQL (reference sequence). V lost 4 bases and J lost 3; bases outside the gene matches: 6. CDR3 DNA (partial): TGTGCCAGCAGCCCGACAGGGGGAGGTGACACA. Its protein product is CASSPTGGGDT. The whole CDR3 sequence is CASSPTGGGDTEVFF.

Of note for this clone: Gene names are mouse gene names. The read ends 4 residues before the CDR3 terminus; that terminus is restored from the germline J gene. J is TRBJ2-1 and V is TRBV5, with 9 bases aligning to TRBD2. The CDR3 has 15 residues. The V segment lost 6 bases and the J segment 6 bases; nucleotides outside the gene matches: 9. Germline CDR1 is LGHNA and CDR2 is YNLKQL (reference sequence). The CDR3 here is CASRPIGGALAEQFF. The covered CDR3 bases are TGTGCCAGCAGACCCATTGGGGGGGCGCTTGCT.

As for this clone: The gene names here belong to mouse. The DNA ends 4 residues before the CDR3 does, and the rest of the CDR3 is filled in from the germline J gene. The chain joins TRBV19 to TRBJ1-2; no definite D call. CDR1 FNHDT and CDR2 SITEND come from the germline V gene (reference sequence). This CDR3 spans 13 amino acids. The CDR3 DNA, read in part, is TGTGCCAGCAGTATAGTTCCCAGCCCC. Protein: CASSIVPSP. The full CDR3 protein is CASSIVPSPDYTF.

As to this clone: Gene names are mouse gene names. The sequenced fragment ends 4 residues before the CDR3 boundary, so the rest is inferred from the germline J gene. J is TRBJ2-2 and V is TRBV13-1, with 7 nucleotides matching TRBD1. Germline-derived CDR1 and CDR2 are NSHNY and SYGAGN. The V and J ends lost 7 bases and 0 bases, in that order; junction bases with no gene match: 3. CDR3 length: 14 residues. The CDR3 reads CASGGQSNTGQLYF. The sequenced CDR3 bases are TGTGCCAGCGGGGGACAGTCAAACACCGGG.

The sample holds a few counts of this clone. These gene names are mouse names. The read falls 4 residues short of the CDR3 end, and the missing part is taken from the germline J gene. V gene TRBV13-3 combines with J gene TRBJ2-2; tentative D call: TRBD1 (6 bases). The CDR3 totals 14 residues. The V end was cut by 4 bases, the J end by 1 base, with 8 bases between. Looked up from germline, CDR1 is NNHDY and CDR2 is SYVADS. The sequenced part of the CDR3 DNA is TGTGCCAGCAGTAGGGACAAAAACACCGGG. This gives the protein CASSRDKNTG. The CDR3 as a whole reads CASSRDKNTGQLYF.

Note on this clone: The gene names here belong to mouse. Read sequence stops 4 residues before the CDR3 end, and the germline J gene provides the missing end. This rearrangement joins TRBV1 to TRBJ2-5; 7 bases map to TRBD2. Germline V gene sequence: CDR1 NSQYPW, CDR2 LRSPGD (reference sequence). The CDR3 runs 13 residues. The part of the CDR3 DNA that was read is TGCACCTGCAGTGGCTGGGGGAGAGAC. Its protein product is CTCSGWGRD. The whole CDR3 protein is CTCSGWGRDTQYF.

Regarding this clone: Germline and genes: mouse. The CDR3 goes on 4 residues after the read ends, and that part is filled in from the germline J gene. The V gene is TRBV13-2, the J gene TRBJ2-7, with D possibly matching TRBD2 (6 bases). CDR3 length equals 14 residues. Germline assignment: CDR1 NNHNN and CDR2 SYGAGS (reference sequence). The V end lost 3 bases, the J end lost 3 bases, and 13 bases lay between the germline ends. The DNA read from the CDR3 is TGTGCCAGCGGTGTACCGGGACTTTTCTAT. Translation gives CASGVPGLFY. The full CDR3 sequence reads CASGVPGLFYEQYF.

Turning to this clone: Germline and genes: mouse. The read ends 4 residues early relative to the CDR3; the germline J gene fills the gap. The chain employs TRBV13-3 and TRBJ2-2, with D tentatively TRBD2 (5 bases). V lost 0 bases and J lost 5, with 8 bases in between. This CDR3 is 14 amino acids long. The V gene's germline CDR1 is NNHDY and CDR2 SYVADS. Incomplete CDR3 DNA: TGTGCCAGCAGTGATGTATCTGGGACCGGG. Translating it yields CASSDVSGTG. Given in full, the CDR3 is CASSDVSGTGQLYF.

Comment on this clone: Gene names are the mouse ones. The read terminates 4 residues ahead of where the CDR3 ends, so the germline J gene completes it. V and J are TRBV13-1 and TRBJ2-1; 10 bases line up with TRBD2. Germline V gene data show CDR1 as NSHNY and CDR2 as SYGAGN. J lost 5 bases, V lost 1 base, and 6 bases had no gene match. This CDR3 has 16 amino acids. The CDR3 sequence is CASSDRDWGEDAEQFF. Partial CDR3 DNA: TGTGCCAGCAGTGATCGGGACTGGGGTGAGGATGCT.

This clone was detected a few times. Gene labels here are mouse ones. The CDR3 is cut off 3 residues early in the read; its end comes from the germline J gene. Other DNA sequences in this specimen translate into the identical CDR3. The V gene is TRBV5, the J gene TRBJ1-6, with TRBD1 as a possible D gene (5 bases). TRBJ1-6 is reported as an ORF; its role is uncertain. Trimming shortened V by 2 bases and J by 0 bases, and 8 bases separated the two germline ends. This CDR3 has 16 residues. Per the germline V gene, CDR1 is LGHNA and CDR2 is YNLKQL (reference sequence). Partial CDR3 DNA: TGTGCCAGCAGCCAATCGGACAATTCCTATAATTCGCCC. Translation: CASSQSDNSYNSP. The whole CDR3 region reads CASSQSDNSYNSPLYF.

This clone was seen only a few times. Here the gene names and germline are mouse. The CDR3 end is not reached by the read, which stops 4 residues before it; the germline J gene fills it in. The J gene is TRBJ2-1, the V gene TRBV13-3; 8 bases map to TRBD1. Germline V CDR1 and CDR2: NNHDY, SYVADS. CDR3 length: 12 amino acids. Partial CDR3 DNA: TGTGCCAGCACAGGGGGCTGGGCT. It yields the protein CASTGGWA. The CDR3 reads in full as CASTGGWAEQFF.

Only a few counts were recorded for this clone. The gene names given are mouse names. The read stops 4 residues short of the end of the CDR3; the missing end is completed from the germline J gene. V usage is TRBV13-2 and J usage is TRBJ2-1; 9 bases agree with TRBD2. The CDR3 contains 15 residues. Germline values: CDR1 NNHNN, CDR2 SYGAGS (reference sequence). Trimming at V came to 0 bases and at J to 3 bases, leaving 1 base not matched to a gene. The sequenced CDR3 bases are TGTGCCAGCGGTGATGTGGGGGGGCGCTATGCT. Encoded protein: CASGDVGGRYA. The full CDR3 sequence reads CASGDVGGRYAEQFF.

Notes on this clone: Gene names and germline refer to mouse. The sequenced fragment ends 4 residues before the CDR3 boundary, so the rest is inferred from the germline J gene. This chain uses TRBV19 with TRBJ2-1; TRBD1 aligns across 7 bases. The CDR3 extends over 15 amino acids. J gave up 3 bases and V 4 bases, and 7 bases lay outside the gene matches. Germline lookup yields CDR1 FNHDT and CDR2 SITEND (reference sequence). This CDR3 is CASSPTGTAYAEQFF. Incomplete CDR3 DNA: TGTGCCAGCAGTCCAACCGGGACAGCCTATGCT.

As concerns this clone: Genes and germline are mouse. Sequencing ends 4 residues short of the CDR3 end; the germline J gene provides the rest. This chain connects TRBV1 to TRBJ2-2; D is ambiguous. V lost 1 base, J lost 5 bases, and 5 bases lay in between. In germline, CDR1 is NSQYPW, CDR2 LRSPGD (reference sequence). This CDR3 spans 13 amino acids. CDR3 DNA (partial): TGCACCTGCAGTGCAGGGGAGACCGGG. Amino acids: CTCSAGETG. The entire CDR3 protein is CTCSAGETGQLYF.

In this sample, this clone turned up a few times. The genes and germline here are from mouse. The missing CDR3 end, 4 residues past where the read stops, is filled in from the germline J gene. This sample includes further DNA sequences coding for the same CDR3. The J gene is TRBJ1-2, the V gene TRBV31, with 8 bases fitting TRBD1. V was pared by 0 bases and J by 3 bases, with 3 bases of the junction left unmatched. The CDR3 loop spans 14 amino acids. Germline V CDR1 and CDR2: GKSSPN, SITVG. The sequenced part of the CDR3 DNA is TGTGCCTGGAGTCTCCAGGGGGCCTACTCC. Protein sequence: CAWSLQGAYS. The CDR3, in full, reads CAWSLQGAYSDYTF.

This clone was observed a few times. Mouse gene names and germline throughout. The observed sequence ends 4 residues before the CDR3 terminus, with the missing tail filled in from the germline J gene. At the DNA level, this CDR3 is encoded by other sequences in the same sample as well. V is TRBV13-2 and J is TRBJ1-2, with no clear D. The length of the CDR3 is 12 residues. V gave up 4 bases and J gave up 0 bases, with 4 bases separating them. The germline V gene has CDR1 NNHNN and CDR2 SYGAGS (reference sequence). CDR3: CASGQTNSDYTF. The part of the CDR3 DNA that was read is TGTGCCAGCGGTCAAACAAACTCC.